The 28 T cell receptor beta chains in this list originate from one sample, sequenced in a study of shared clonotypes between healthy human individuals. Sequenced by immunoSEQ multiplex PCR; TCRdb stores in-frame clones only, minus some. This table holds approximately 940,000 clones, roughly 72% found once. Sequencing used memory CD4+ T cells sorted from blood. Subset given: CD45RA-negative fraction. All receptors derive from a man aged 18 to 30 in good health.

This clone was recorded a few times. The gene calls are TRBV6-5 and TRBJ1-6; D gene ambiguous. Germline CDR1 reads MNHEY; CDR2 reads SVGAGI. The CDR3 contains 15 residues. V was pared by 6 bases and J by 7 bases, with 16 bases between. CDR3 sequence (DNA): TGTGCCAGCAGCACGCCTGGGTCCATCAATTCACCCCTCCACTTT. Protein: CASSTPGSINSPLHF.

About this clone: The sample holds other DNA sequences that translate to the same CDR3. CDR3 coding DNA: TGCGCCAGCAGCTGGGACAGGGGCACAGATACGCAGTATTTT. Protein: CASSWDRGTDTQYF. This chain links TRBV5-1 with TRBJ2-3, with 9 bases lining up with TRBD1. Germline V gene data show CDR1 as SGHRS and CDR2 as YFSETQ. This CDR3 has 14 residues. Trimming took 3 bases from V and 1 from J; bases not matched to a gene: 0.

This clone was counted a few times. Other DNA sequences within the sample encode an identical CDR3. The chain uses TRBV11-2 and TRBJ2-7; D gene ambiguous. The V end was cut by 2 bases, the J end by 1 base, with 6 bases between. Germline CDR1 is SGHAT and CDR2 is FQNNGV. The CDR3 runs 13 residues. CDR3 bases: TGTGCCAGCAGCTTACAGACGTCCTACGAGCAGTACTTC. Residues: CASSLQTSYEQYF.

This clone occurred a few times. The V and J genes are TRBV25-1 and TRBJ2-7; D remains ambiguous. Trimming shortened V by 3 bases and J by 1 base, and 10 bases separated the two germline ends. CDR3 length: 14 residues. The V gene's germline CDR1 is MGHDK and CDR2 SYGVNS. CDR3 sequence (DNA): TGTGCCAGCAGTGATTTGACAACATCCTACGAGCAGTACTTC. As protein: CASSDLTTSYEQYF.

This clone was detected a few times. This chain links TRBV2 with TRBJ2-5; 7 bases map to TRBD1. Germline loops: CDR1 SNHLY, CDR2 FYNNEI. The CDR3 consists of 14 residues. With V trimmed by 5 bases and J by 1 base, 4 bases remained unmatched. CDR3: CASSKDRSQETQYF. CDR3 bases: TGTGCCAGCAGTAAGGACAGGAGCCAAGAGACCCAGTACTTC.

The chain links TRBV2 to TRBJ2-3; 8 bases align to TRBD1. CDR1 and CDR2 (germline): SNHLY, FYNNEI. After removal of 5 bases from V and 1 base from J, the junction contained 2 bases not matched to a gene. This CDR3 has 14 amino acids. The CDR3 region has the DNA TGTGCCAGCAGTCTGGGACAGGGCACAGATACGCAGTATTTT. Protein sequence: CASSLGQGTDTQYF.

This chain joins TRBV15 and TRBJ1-2; TRBD1 is a possible D gene (5 bases). This CDR3 region has 13 residues. The germline gives CDR1 LNHNV, CDR2 YYDKDF (reference sequence). Deletions cut 5 bases from V and 2 bases from J, with 9 bases between. CDR3 nucleotide sequence: TGTGCCACCAGCTCAGGGAAAAACTATGGCTACACCTTC. Amino acid sequence: CATSSGKNYGYTF.

The V and J genes are TRBV5-8 and TRBJ1-2, with D perhaps matching TRBD1 (6 bases). V lost 3 bases and J 7 bases, leaving 19 bases between the germline ends. Germline V gene data show CDR1 as SGHTS and CDR2 as YDEGEE. The CDR3 has 15 residues. CDR3 region: CASSWGNPQGTGYTF. The DNA for the CDR3 is TGTGCCAGCAGCTGGGGGAACCCACAGGGAACTGGCTACACCTTC.

V gene TRBV5-1 combines with J gene TRBJ2-1; 8 positions match TRBD1. V gave up 5 bases and J gave up 8 bases; unmatched junction bases: 6. CDR1 and CDR2 (germline): SGHRS, YFSETQ. This CDR3 spans 13 amino acids. The CDR3 coding sequence is TGCGCCAGCAGACAGGGGGTAGGTGATGAGCAGTTCTTC. Translated, it gives CASRQGVGDEQFF.

This chain joins TRBV2 and TRBJ1-6; D perhaps matches TRBD1 (6 bases). The CDR3 has 15 residues. Germline loops: CDR1 SNHLY, CDR2 FYNNEI. Trimming cost V 7 bases and J 5 bases, with 15 bases left between them. CDR3 sequence: CASKGQQGNNSPLHF. In DNA form, the CDR3 reads TGTGCCAGCAAAGGGCAACAGGGCAATAATTCACCCCTCCACTTT.

This chain uses TRBV9 with TRBJ1-4; D ambiguous. Germline V gives CDR1 SGDLS, CDR2 YYNGEE. The V end was cut by 0 bases, the J end by 2 bases, with 8 bases between. The CDR3 covers 15 residues. CDR3 region: CASSVEGRTNEKLFF. The CDR3 DNA follows: TGTGCCAGCAGCGTAGAAGGTCGGACTAATGAAAAACTGTTTTTT.

This sequence joins TRBV29-1 and TRBJ2-6; D not resolved. Trimming removed 5 bases from V and 0 bases from J, with 14 bases in between. The CDR3 consists of 16 residues. Germline V gives CDR1 SQVTM, CDR2 ANQGSEA. CDR3 nucleotide sequence: TGCAGCGTTTATGGGCCGGCAACCTCTGGGGCCAACGTCCTGACTTTC. It is translated as CSVYGPATSGANVLTF.

This clone was observed once. The genes are TRBV19 and TRBJ1-2; D unresolved. The CDR3 spans 13 residues. Trimming took 5 bases from V and 6 from J, leaving 13 bases between them. Germline V lookup: CDR1 LNHDA, CDR2 SQIVND (reference sequence). CDR3 DNA sequence: TGTGCCAGTAGTGTCCGCCCCTGGGATGGCTACACCTTC. This gives the protein CASSVRPWDGYTF.

This chain connects TRBV11-2 to TRBJ1-2, with 8 bases matching TRBD1. CDR3 size: 13 residues. Germline CDR1 SGHAT, CDR2 FQNNGV. V lost 5 bases to trimming and J lost 4 bases; unmatched junction nucleotides: 3. This CDR3 reads CASSKQGAYGYTF. The CDR3 DNA reads TGTGCCAGCAGCAAGCAGGGGGCCTATGGCTACACCTTC.

This clone was seen repeatedly, ten times or more. The chain couples TRBV7-2 to TRBJ2-7; 8 positions match TRBD2. Unmatched junction bases numbered 6, after V lost 1 base and J lost 7 bases. This CDR3 is built from 14 residues. Germline loops: CDR1 SGHTA, CDR2 FQGNSA. The CDR3 here is CASSLEFGLAEQYF. DNA for the CDR3: TGTGCCAGCAGCTTAGAATTTGGACTAGCAGAGCAGTACTTC.

The CDR3 DNA sequence: TGTGCCAGCAGTGAACAACCTTTCACCGGGGAGCTGTTTTTT. Translating gives CASSEQPFTGELFF. The J gene is TRBJ2-2, the V gene TRBV6-4; D unclear. Trimming shortened V by 3 bases and J by 4 bases, and 9 bases separated the two germline ends. The CDR3 is 14 residues long. Germline CDR1 MRHNA, CDR2 SNTAGT.

V is TRBV5-1 and J is TRBJ2-3; 7 bases line up with TRBD1. Germline V gene sequence: CDR1 SGHRS, CDR2 YFSETQ. The CDR3 totals 15 residues. V lost 4 bases and J lost 1; bases outside the gene matches: 6. CDR3 in DNA: TGCGCCAGCAGCATTGAGACAGGGCGCACAGATACGCAGTATTTT. It translates to CASSIETGRTDTQYF.

The chain carries TRBV2 and TRBJ2-3, with 8 nucleotides matching TRBD2. CDR1 SNHLY and CDR2 FYNNEI come from the germline V gene. J gave up 5 bases and V 5 bases, and 6 bases lay outside the gene matches. This CDR3 comprises 14 residues. In DNA form, the CDR3 reads TGTGCCAGCAGTAGGACTAGCAGGGGAGATACGCAGTATTTT. Translated: CASSRTSRGDTQYF.

The chain is built from TRBV5-8 and TRBJ1-6; perhaps TRBD1 as D (5 bases). The CDR3 length is 12 residues. V lost 7 bases, J lost 13 bases, and 15 bases lay in between. The germline V gene has CDR1 SGHTS and CDR2 YDEGEE. The CDR3 region is CASWTGAGPLHF. CDR3 sequence (DNA): TGTGCCAGCTGGACCGGGGCAGGGCCCCTCCACTTT.

The V and J genes are TRBV5-1 and TRBJ1-1; 7 bases line up with TRBD1. The germline gives CDR1 SGHRS, CDR2 YFSETQ. There are 15 residues in the CDR3. V trimming: 4 bases; J trimming: 1 base; junction bases outside the gene matches: 7. The CDR3 sequence is CASSPTGFPNTEAFF. For the CDR3, the DNA is TGCGCCAGCAGCCCGACAGGGTTTCCGAACACTGAAGCTTTCTTT.

The V and J genes are TRBV10-3 and TRBJ2-7; 9 nucleotides agree with TRBD2. The length of the CDR3 is 15 residues. Germline trimming cut 2 bases from V and 1 base from J; bases unmatched to any gene: 3. Germline V gives CDR1 ENHRY, CDR2 SYGVKD. The CDR3 spells CAISESLAGSYEQYF. For the CDR3, the DNA is TGTGCCATCAGTGAGAGTCTAGCGGGATCCTACGAGCAGTACTTC.

This rearrangement joins TRBV7-9 to TRBJ2-5; weak D call: TRBD1 (5 bases). The end of the DNA aligns better with TRBJ2-7, so the J call may be wrong. The CDR3 sequence is 12 residues long. Looked up from germline, CDR1 is SEHNR and CDR2 is FQNEAQ (reference sequence). The CDR3 spells CASSYRTNEQYF. CDR3 bases: TGTGCCAGCAGCTACAGGACGAACGAGCAGTACTTC.

This clone was counted ten times or more. The CDR3 here is CAWSARRTDSGNTIYF. The DNA for the CDR3 is TGTGCCTGGAGTGCTCGTAGGACGGACTCTGGAAACACCATATATTTT. The chain recombines TRBV30 with TRBJ1-3; D is unclear. There are 16 residues in the CDR3. Trimming pared 1 base from V and 0 bases from J, leaving 13 bases between. Per the germline V gene, CDR1 is GTSNPN and CDR2 is SVGIG (reference sequence).

The genes are TRBV5-6 and TRBJ1-2; a possible D gene is TRBD1 (6 bases). V was trimmed by 4 bases and J by 4 bases, leaving 17 bases between them. Per germline, CDR1 SGHDT and CDR2 YYEEEE. The CDR3 loop spans 15 amino acids. CDR3 sequence: CASSQQGAGVYGYTF. DNA of the CDR3: TGTGCCAGCAGCCAACAGGGAGCAGGAGTCTATGGCTACACCTTC. The variable domain in full, completed from reference TRBV5-6 and TRBJ1-2, reads DAGVTQSPTHLIKTRGQQVTLRCSPKSGHDTVSWYQQALGQGPQFIFQYYEEEERQRGNFPDRFSGHQFPNYSSELNVNALLLGDSALYLCASSQQGAGVYGYTFGSGTRLTVV.

With respect to this clone: Other DNA sequences from this sample encode an identical CDR3 as well. V usage is TRBV7-2 and J usage is TRBJ2-2, with no clear D. The CDR3 contains 14 residues. Germline CDR1 reads SGHTA; CDR2 reads FQGNSA. V was pared by 2 bases and J by 2 bases, with 6 bases between. CDR3 amino acids: CASSLRQNTGELFF. DNA for the CDR3: TGTGCCAGCAGCTTAAGACAAAACACCGGGGAGCTGTTTTTT.

The chain recombines TRBV27 with TRBJ1-1; D is unresolved. Deletions cut 0 bases from V and 6 bases from J, with 14 bases between. Germline CDR1 and CDR2: MNHEY and SMNVEV (reference sequence). This CDR3 contains 15 residues. CDR3 nucleotides: TGTGCCAGCAGTTTATCGAGGTATTCACGGTCTGAAGCTTTCTTT. Amino acid sequence: CASSLSRYSRSEAFF.

There are a few counts of this clone. This chain links TRBV30 with TRBJ1-1; possible D gene TRBD1, 5 bases. Germline V gene lookup returns CDR1 GTSNPN and CDR2 SVGIG (reference sequence). CDR3 length: 14 residues. Deletions cut 0 bases from V and 6 bases from J, with 14 bases between. The CDR3 DNA reads as TGTGCCTGGAGTGTAGGCGGGGCAGCCCCTGAAGCTTTCTTT. Its translation is CAWSVGGAAPEAFF.

The chain has TRBV5-1 and TRBJ1-5, with 8 positions matching TRBD1. This CDR3 is 14 amino acids long. The V gene's germline CDR1 is SGHRS and CDR2 YFSETQ. V was pared by 4 bases and J by 1 base, with 1 base of the junction left unmatched. This chain's CDR3 is CASSTGGSNQPQHF. The CDR3 DNA follows: TGCGCCAGCAGCACAGGGGGGAGCAATCAGCCCCAGCATTTT.